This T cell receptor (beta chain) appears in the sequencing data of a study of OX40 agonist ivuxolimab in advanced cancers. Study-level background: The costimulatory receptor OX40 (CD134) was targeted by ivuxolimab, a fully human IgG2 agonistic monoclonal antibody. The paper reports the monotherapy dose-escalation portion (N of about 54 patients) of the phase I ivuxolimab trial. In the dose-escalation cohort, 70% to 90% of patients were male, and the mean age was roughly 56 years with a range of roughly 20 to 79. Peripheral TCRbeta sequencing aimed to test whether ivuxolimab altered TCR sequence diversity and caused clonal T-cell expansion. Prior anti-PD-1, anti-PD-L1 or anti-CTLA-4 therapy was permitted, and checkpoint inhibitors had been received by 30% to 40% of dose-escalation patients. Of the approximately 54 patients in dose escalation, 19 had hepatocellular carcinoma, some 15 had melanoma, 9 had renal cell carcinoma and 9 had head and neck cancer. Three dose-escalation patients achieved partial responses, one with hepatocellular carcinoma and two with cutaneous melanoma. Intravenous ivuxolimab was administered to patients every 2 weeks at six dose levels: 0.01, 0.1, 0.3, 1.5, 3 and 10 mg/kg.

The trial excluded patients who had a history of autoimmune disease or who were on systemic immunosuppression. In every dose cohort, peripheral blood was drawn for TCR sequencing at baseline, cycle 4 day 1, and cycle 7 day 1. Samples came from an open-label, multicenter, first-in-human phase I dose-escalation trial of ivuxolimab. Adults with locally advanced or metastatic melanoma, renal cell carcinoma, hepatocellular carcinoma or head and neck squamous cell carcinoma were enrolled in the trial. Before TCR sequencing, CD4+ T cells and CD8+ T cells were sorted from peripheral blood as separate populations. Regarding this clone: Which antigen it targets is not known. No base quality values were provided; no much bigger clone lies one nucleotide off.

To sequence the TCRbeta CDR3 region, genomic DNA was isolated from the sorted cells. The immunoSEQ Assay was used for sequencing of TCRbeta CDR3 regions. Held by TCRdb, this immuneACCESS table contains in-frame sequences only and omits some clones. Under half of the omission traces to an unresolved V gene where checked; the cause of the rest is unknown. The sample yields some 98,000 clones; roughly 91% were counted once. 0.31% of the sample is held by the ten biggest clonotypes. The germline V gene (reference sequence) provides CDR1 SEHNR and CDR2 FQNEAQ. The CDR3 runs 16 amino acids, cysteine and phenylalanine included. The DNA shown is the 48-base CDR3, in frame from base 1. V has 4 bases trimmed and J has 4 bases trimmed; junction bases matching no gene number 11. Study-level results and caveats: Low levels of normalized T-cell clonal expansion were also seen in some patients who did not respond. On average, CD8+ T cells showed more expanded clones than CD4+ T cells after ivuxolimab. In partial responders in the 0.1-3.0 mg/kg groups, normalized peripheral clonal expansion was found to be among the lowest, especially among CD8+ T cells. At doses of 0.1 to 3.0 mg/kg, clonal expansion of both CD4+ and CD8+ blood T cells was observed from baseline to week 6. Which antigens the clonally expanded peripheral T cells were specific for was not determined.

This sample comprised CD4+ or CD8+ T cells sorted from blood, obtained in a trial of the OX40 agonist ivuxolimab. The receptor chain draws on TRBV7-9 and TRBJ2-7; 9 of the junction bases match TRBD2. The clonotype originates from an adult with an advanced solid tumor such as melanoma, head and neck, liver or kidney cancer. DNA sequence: TGTGCCAGCAGCTCCAAGCCGGGTAGCGGGAGTTACGAGCAGTACTTC. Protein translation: CASSSKPGSGSYEQYF.